Below are 27 T cell receptor beta chains sequenced from a single sample in a study of T cells after yellow fever vaccination. TCRdb reanalysed the 5' RACE reads using MiXCR and keeps one entry per CDR3 protein. This sample has hundreds of thousands of distinct CDR3 sequences, with about 12% found just once. The sequenced sample was PBMCs, obtained on the day of the yellow fever booster vaccination. These receptors originate from a man between 25 and 39 years old who received the YFV17D yellow fever vaccine.

The table lists this clonotype with a few counts. The V and J genes are TRBV20-1 and TRBJ1-1; 8 nucleotides align to TRBD1. Germline CDR1 DFQATT, CDR2 SNEGSKA (reference sequence). This CDR3 contains 14 residues. V gave up 6 bases and J gave up 1 base; unmatched junction bases: 7. The CDR3 coding sequence is TGCAGTGCCGCAGACAGGGGCTCGAACACTGAAGCTTTCTTT. This gives the protein CSAADRGSNTEAFF.

This sequence joins TRBV5-4 and TRBJ2-3; 12 bases align to TRBD2. The CDR3 is 19 residues long. The J segment lost 3 bases and the V segment lost 0 bases, leaving 11 bases of the junction unmatched. Germline loops: CDR1 SGHNT, CDR2 YYREEE (reference sequence). CDR3 residues: CASSLETSGSKSWTDTQYF. CDR3 in DNA: TGTGCCAGCAGCTTGGAGACTAGCGGGAGTAAGAGTTGGACAGATACGCAGTATTTT.

In its sample, this clonotype was seen a few times. The V gene is TRBV20-1, the J gene TRBJ1-1; TRBD1 might be the D (5 bases). Trimming stripped 5 bases from V and 4 bases from J, with 11 bases between. CDR1 DFQATT and CDR2 SNEGSKA come from the germline V gene (reference sequence). The CDR3 length is 12 residues. CDR3 DNA sequence: TGCAGTGCTGAGAGGGGATCCACTGAAGCTTTCTTT. Its protein is CSAERGSTEAFF.

This clonotype was seen only a few times. V is TRBV6-2 or TRBV6-3 and J is TRBJ2-1; D could derive from TRBD1 or TRBD2 (5 bases each). V was trimmed by 2 bases and J by 9 bases, leaving 14 bases between them. CDR3 length: 14 amino acids. Germline lookup yields CDR1 MNHEY and CDR2 SVGEGT. The CDR3 region is CASSYTGTATEQFF. For the CDR3, the DNA is TGTGCCAGCAGTTACACCGGGACCGCTACTGAGCAGTTCTTC.

The chain employs TRBV7-2 and TRBJ2-3; possibly TRBD2 for D (7 bases). The V end was cut by 5 bases, the J end by 6 bases, with 15 bases between. Germline lookup yields CDR1 SGHTA and CDR2 FQGNSA. CDR3 size: 14 residues. The CDR3 coding sequence is TGTGCCAGCAGCCGCCCGGGGGGCTCTGATACGCAGTATTTT. This codes for CASSRPGGSDTQYF. The variable domain in full, completed from reference TRBV7-2 and TRBJ2-3, reads GAGVSQSPSNKVTEKGKDVELRCDPISGHTALYWYRQSLGQGLEFLIYFQGNSAPDKSGLPSDRFSAERTGGSVSTLTIQRTQQEDSAVYLCASSRPGGSDTQYFGPGTRLTVL.

The CDR3 DNA reads TGTGCCATCGCCCCAGTCGGGCGTTCGAACACCGGGGAGCTGTTTTTT. It specifies CAIAPVGRSNTGELFF. The V call is TRBV10-3, the J call TRBJ2-2; D gene ambiguous. Looked up from germline, CDR1 is ENHRY and CDR2 is SYGVKD. CDR3 size: 16 residues. V was shortened by 8 bases and J by 0 bases, with 16 bases between the two germline ends.

The CDR3 loop is CASRRGRTYEQYF. The CDR3 DNA sequence: TGTGCCAGCAGACGAGGCAGGACCTACGAGCAGTACTTC. The genes are TRBV7-2 and TRBJ2-7; D is unresolved. CDR1 is SGHTA, CDR2 FQGNSA, per germline. V lost 6 bases, J lost 2 bases, and 11 bases lay in between. CDR3 size: 13 residues.

The V and J genes are TRBV27 and TRBJ2-1; 11 bases are shared with TRBD1. Germline CDR1 reads MNHEY; CDR2 reads SMNVEV (reference sequence). This CDR3 spans 14 amino acids. Trimming at V came to 5 bases and at J to 8 bases, leaving 5 bases not matched to a gene. CDR3 amino acids: CASSGGTGGHEQFF. For the CDR3, the DNA is TGTGCCAGCAGTGGCGGGACAGGGGGACATGAGCAGTTCTTC.

The V call is TRBV11-2, the J call TRBJ2-7; maybe TRBD1 (6 bases). CDR1 and CDR2 (germline): SGHAT, FQNNGV. V lost 5 bases to trimming and J lost 0 bases, with 11 bases between them. CDR3 size: 14 residues. For the CDR3, the DNA is TGTGCCAGCAGCGTACAGGGCCCCTCCTACGAGCAGTACTTC. Translation gives CASSVQGPSYEQYF.

This chain links TRBV7-2 with TRBJ2-2, with 8 bases matching TRBD2. Germline V gives CDR1 SGHTA, CDR2 FQGNSA. This CDR3 comprises 17 residues. After removal of 7 bases from V and 3 bases from J, the junction contained 13 bases not matched to a gene. The CDR3 region has the DNA TGTGCCAGCAACACCGGGAGGGGAACGATTCACACCGGGGAGCTGTTTTTT. Protein: CASNTGRGTIHTGELFF. Full variable domain (outside the CDR3, taken from reference TRBV7-2 and TRBJ2-2): GAGVSQSPSNKVTEKGKDVELRCDPISGHTALYWYRQSLGQGLEFLIYFQGNSAPDKSGLPSDRFSAERTGGSVSTLTIQRTQQEDSAVYLCASNTGRGTIHTGELFFGEGSRLTVL.

The chain has TRBV7-2 and TRBJ2-2; 9 bases agree with TRBD2. Germline CDR1 is SGHTA and CDR2 is FQGNSA. The junction had 7 bases not matched to a gene; V was cut back by 5 bases and J by 6 bases. The CDR3 loop spans 15 amino acids. CDR3 sequence reads: CASSRLSGSPGELFF. For the CDR3, the DNA is TGTGCCAGCAGCCGCCTTAGCGGGAGTCCCGGGGAGCTGTTTTTT.

The genes are TRBV6-1 and TRBJ2-5; TRBD1 agrees at 10 bases. CDR3 size: 14 residues. The V gene's germline CDR1 is MNHNS and CDR2 SASEGT. With 10 bases clipped from V and 5 bases from J, the junction kept 10 bases outside the gene matches. This chain's CDR3 is CATLSTGGIETQYF. The CDR3, as DNA: TGTGCCACTCTTTCGACAGGGGGCATCGAGACCCAGTACTTC.

The genes are TRBV6-2 or TRBV6-3 and TRBJ2-1; the match to TRBD2 covers 13 bases. The V segment lost 3 bases and the J segment 3 bases; nucleotides outside the gene matches: 2. Germline CDR1 and CDR2: MNHEY and SVGEGT. This CDR3 has 16 amino acids. The CDR3 sequence: CASSYGTSGIYNEQFF. CDR3 in DNA: TGTGCCAGCAGTTATGGGACTAGCGGGATCTACAATGAGCAGTTCTTC.

Of note for this clonotype: A read error may account for a junction end that differs from germline. The chain has TRBV28 and TRBJ1-6, with TRBD1 as a possible D gene (5 bases). This CDR3 has 11 amino acids. Looked up from germline, CDR1 is MDHEN and CDR2 is SYDVKM. CDR3 loop: CANSLRDRHHF. The CDR3 DNA reads TGTGCCAACAGTTTACGGGACCGTCACCACTTT.

The chain uses TRBV20-1 and TRBJ1-3, with no clear D. Looked up from germline, CDR1 is DFQATT and CDR2 is SNEGSKA (reference sequence). The ends were cut back, 0 bases at V and 3 bases at J, with 12 bases in the middle. CDR3 length equals 15 residues. Here the CDR3 reads CSARDKQTVGNTIYF. The CDR3, as DNA: TGCAGTGCTAGAGATAAACAAACAGTTGGAAACACCATATATTTT.

J is TRBJ2-4 and V is TRBV14; 10 positions agree with TRBD2. CDR1 is SGHDN and CDR2 is FVKESK in the germline V gene. The junction had 7 bases not matched to a gene; V was cut back by 2 bases and J by 6 bases. The CDR3 has 16 residues. Written as DNA, the CDR3 is TGTGCCAGCAGCCAAAGTAGCGGGAGGCTCCTAAACATTCAGTACTTC. Encoded protein: CASSQSSGRLLNIQYF.

This clonotype was counted a few times. The CDR3 here is CASSPLWDRAQGDTQYF. As DNA, the CDR3 is TGTGCCAGCAGTCCCCTTTGGGACAGGGCGCAGGGAGATACGCAGTATTTT. The chain is built from TRBV27 and TRBJ2-3, with 9 bases fitting TRBD1. Germline V lookup: CDR1 MNHEY, CDR2 SMNVEV (reference sequence). The V segment lost 5 bases and the J segment 5 bases; nucleotides outside the gene matches: 14. The CDR3 runs 17 residues.

The V call is TRBV28, the J call TRBJ2-7, with 15 bases identical to TRBD2. The CDR3 is 15 residues long. V lost 5 bases to trimming and J lost 3 bases; unmatched junction nucleotides: 2. Germline-derived CDR1 and CDR2 are MDHEN and SYDVKM. The CDR3 DNA is TGTGCCAGCAGTGGGACTAGCGGGAGGATCTACGAGCAGTACTTC. As protein: CASSGTSGRIYEQYF.

This clonotype turned up a few times. This sequence joins TRBV5-5 and TRBJ1-1; 8 bases agree with TRBD1. V lost 5 bases, J lost 5 bases, and 8 bases stayed unmatched. The germline gives CDR1 SGHKS, CDR2 YYEKEE (reference sequence). The CDR3 totals 14 residues. CDR3 sequence reads: CASSTGGRMTEAFF. The CDR3 bases are TGTGCCAGCAGTACAGGGGGAAGGATGACTGAAGCTTTCTTT.

This clonotype was observed a handful of times. DNA for the CDR3: TGTGCCAGCAGCCGTCCGGGACTAGCTTTGTACGAGCAGTACTTC. Protein sequence: CASSRPGLALYEQYF. The chain links TRBV3-1 to TRBJ2-7; TRBD2 matches 9 bases. The V gene end was trimmed by 4 bases and the J gene end by 4 bases; junction bases not matched to a gene: 8. This CDR3 contains 15 residues. Germline lookup yields CDR1 LGHDT and CDR2 YNNKEL (reference sequence).

Only a few counts were recorded for this clonotype. V gene TRBV12-5 combines with J gene TRBJ2-3; 10 nucleotides agree with TRBD2. The CDR3 has 16 residues. Unmatched junction bases numbered 6, after V lost 1 base and J lost 5 bases. Germline-derived CDR1 and CDR2 are LGHNT and FRNRAP. The CDR3 loop is CASGLGLAGVGDTQYF. The CDR3 DNA follows: TGTGCTAGTGGTTTGGGGCTAGCGGGAGTTGGAGATACGCAGTATTTT.

V is TRBV24-1 and J is TRBJ2-3; 9 nucleotides match TRBD1. The CDR3 spans 15 residues. The V gene end was trimmed by 4 bases and the J gene end by 6 bases; junction bases not matched to a gene: 7. Germline values: CDR1 KGHDR, CDR2 SFDVKD. The CDR3 DNA reads as TGTGCCACCAGTGACCAGGGACAGGGAGGGGATACGCAGTATTTT. As protein: CATSDQGQGGDTQYF.

The V and J genes are TRBV9 and TRBJ2-1; 7 bases fit TRBD2. CDR1 is SGDLS, CDR2 YYNGEE, per germline. The CDR3 has 18 residues. V was pared by 4 bases and J by 5 bases, with 18 bases of the junction left unmatched. The DNA for the CDR3 is TGTGCCAGCAGCTTAGGGCGGGGAGGGGTACGTAACGACAATGAGCAGTTCTTC. It yields the protein CASSLGRGGVRNDNEQFF.

The rearrangement uses TRBV20-1 and TRBJ1-1, with 8 nucleotides matching TRBD1. Germline trimming cut 5 bases from V and 4 bases from J; bases unmatched to any gene: 9. The CDR3 loop spans 14 amino acids. CDR1 and CDR2 (germline): DFQATT, SNEGSKA (reference sequence). The CDR3 nucleotides are TGCAGTGCTTATCGGACAGGGAGGCGCACTGAAGCTTTCTTT. Translating it yields CSAYRTGRRTEAFF.

This clonotype was seen a handful of times. This chain connects TRBV6-2 or TRBV6-3 to TRBJ2-6; no clear D. Germline assignment: CDR1 MNHEY and CDR2 SVGEGT. The CDR3 loop spans 13 amino acids. Trimming pared 6 bases from V and 2 bases from J, leaving 5 bases between. The CDR3 loop reads CASRTAGANVLTF. Here the CDR3 DNA reads TGTGCCAGCAGGACCGCTGGGGCCAACGTCCTGACTTTC.

At least ten counts were recorded for this clonotype. The chain combines TRBV12-3 or TRBV12-4 with TRBJ2-1; TRBD1 might be the D (6 bases). CDR3 length equals 11 residues. V was pared by 4 bases and J by 10 bases, with 8 bases between. CDR3 sequence (DNA): TGTGCCAGCAGTTCAGGGGTAGAGCAGTTCTTC. It is translated as CASSSGVEQFF.

This clonotype was seen more than once but under ten times. The V and J genes are TRBV20-1 and TRBJ2-1, with 10 nucleotides matching TRBD1. The germline V gene encodes CDR1 DFQATT and CDR2 SNEGSKA (reference sequence). The CDR3 spans 14 residues. The junction had 5 bases not matched to a gene; V was cut back by 1 base and J by 8 bases. CDR3 nucleotide sequence: TGCAGTGCTAGAGGGGGACAGGGGACCCATGAGCAGTTCTTC. Protein sequence: CSARGGQGTHEQFF.